This TCR beta chain was found in a study of CD8 T cells in Susac syndrome. CD8+ and CD4+ T cells from blood underwent TCR beta sequencing. FACS enriched CD8+ TEMRA cells, while bulk CD8+ and CD4+ were negatively isolated. It was with random hexamers that about 0.45 to 1 ug RNA was reverse transcribed. With immunoSEQ multiplex PCR, TCR beta CDR3 was amplified across 54 Vbeta and 13 Jbeta. MiXCR was run by TCRdb on the immunoSEQ multiplex PCR reads, yielding one entry per CDR3 protein. The table shows around 130,000 distinct CDR3 sequences, with around 95% occurring only once. V lost 4 bases and J lost 5; bases outside the gene matches: 4. CDR3 size: 12 residues. The germline V gene encodes CDR1 DFQATT and CDR2 SNEGSKA (reference sequence).

The rearrangement links TRBV20-1 to TRBJ1-2; 7 bases are a match to TRBD1. This TCR came from a human donor with multiple sclerosis. The sequencing input was CD4+ T cells from PBMCs. CDR3 coding DNA: TGCAGTGCTACAGGGGGAATTTATGGCTACACCTTC. Translation: CSATGGIYGYTF.